This T cell receptor (delta chain) was documented in a study of gamma-delta T cells after stem cell transplantation. This clone was counted a few times. This sequence is one base from a far larger clone and is likely a read error. In the same sample, other DNA sequences code for this CDR3. TCRdb re-called the RT-PCR reads via CATT. The data show thousands of delta-chain clones, approximately 2.7% seen once. V was cut by 4 bases and J by 0 bases, with 23 bases left in between. This CDR3 has 18 residues. Germline V gene sequence: CDR1 GEAIGNYY, CDR2 EKD. The TCR was taken from a human donor. It is not recorded whose cells these are; they may come from a transplant donor. The chain joins TRDV2 to TRDJ1; no reliable D call. The sequencing input was gamma-delta T cells. The CDR3 region is CACDTLSGPSTYTDKLIF. As DNA, the CDR3 is TGTGCCTGTGATACCTTGTCCGGTCCCTCTACATACACCGATAAACTCATCTTT.